What follows are 27 T cell receptor beta chains derived from one specimen sequenced in a study of control samples from healthy donors and cancer patients. The assay was immunoSEQ multiplex PCR, and TCRdb's table has in-frame clones only and misses some. The table records around 92,000 clones, roughly 86% of them present only once. Sequenced input: blood. These receptors all come from a man aged 60-69 years in good health.

As regards this clone: Other DNA variants within this sample encode the same CDR3. The rearrangement links TRBV5-6 to TRBJ1-1; 9 bases align to TRBD1. Trimming cost V 2 bases and J 5 bases; bases outside gene matches: 4. This CDR3 contains 14 residues. Germline CDR1 and CDR2: SGHDT and YYEEEE. The CDR3 is CASSLQGAGTEAFF. CDR3 coding DNA: TGTGCCAGCAGCTTACAGGGGGCCGGGACTGAAGCTTTCTTT.

This rearrangement joins TRBV5-1 to TRBJ1-1, with a possible D match to TRBD1 (5 bases). Germline lookup yields CDR1 SGHRS and CDR2 YFSETQ. The CDR3 extends over 14 amino acids. V lost 0 bases, J lost 3 bases, and 9 bases lay in between. CDR3 DNA sequence: TGCGCCAGCAGCTTGGTAGGGGAGTACACTGAAGCTTTCTTT. This translates into CASSLVGEYTEAFF.

The chain is built from TRBV19 and TRBJ2-1; D gene uncertain. Germline CDR1 and CDR2: LNHDA and SQIVND (reference sequence). Deletions cut 8 bases from V and 7 bases from J, with 12 bases between. The CDR3 is made up of 12 amino acids. CDR3 sequence (DNA): TGTGCCAGTCGTCTCGGTTTAAATGAGCAGTTCTTC. Its translation: CASRLGLNEQFF.

This chain links TRBV28 with TRBJ1-5; D gene ambiguous. This CDR3 is built from 14 residues. With 10 bases removed from V and 2 bases from J, the gap between germline ends came to 15 bases. Looked up from germline, CDR1 is MDHEN and CDR2 is SYDVKM. CDR3 protein: CATYRMGRNQPQHF. Written as DNA, the CDR3 is TGTGCCACCTATCGTATGGGTCGCAATCAGCCCCAGCATTTT.

The genes are TRBV6-6 and TRBJ1-2, with TRBD1 identical over 9 bases. The length of the CDR3 is 13 residues. V lost 7 bases, J lost 7 bases, and 7 bases stayed unmatched. Germline V gene sequence: CDR1 MNHNY, CDR2 SVGAGI (reference sequence). CDR3 DNA: TGTGCCAGCACCCTCACAGGGGGCGTTGGCTACACCTTC. As protein: CASTLTGGVGYTF.

The V and J genes are TRBV9 and TRBJ2-5, with no clear D. V gave up 3 bases and J gave up 6 bases, with 15 bases separating them. The CDR3 runs to 14 residues. CDR1 SGDLS and CDR2 YYNGEE come from the germline V gene. This CDR3 is CASSGAPEAQTQYF. CDR3 bases: TGTGCCAGCAGCGGAGCGCCAGAGGCGCAGACCCAGTACTTC.

V and J are TRBV4-2 and TRBJ2-3, with 8 bases identical to TRBD1. The CDR3 runs to 16 residues. Per the germline V gene, CDR1 is LGHNA and CDR2 is YNFKEQ. Losses at the gene ends were 2 bases for V and 4 bases for J; bases not matched to a gene: 8. CDR3 amino acids: CASSQSGTGSADTQYF. The CDR3 DNA reads as TGTGCCAGCAGCCAATCCGGGACAGGTTCCGCAGATACGCAGTATTTT.

This clone was counted a few times. The chain combines TRBV9 with TRBJ2-3; 14 nucleotides line up with TRBD2. Germline assignment: CDR1 SGDLS and CDR2 YYNGEE. The CDR3 is 16 amino acids. Trimming removed 4 bases from V and 4 bases from J; junction bases left unmatched: 5. The chain's CDR3 is CASSLTSGGGPDTQYF. The CDR3, as DNA: TGTGCCAGCAGCTTGACTAGCGGGGGGGGCCCAGATACGCAGTATTTT. The whole variable domain, filled in from reference TRBV9 and TRBJ2-3, reads DSGVTQTPKHLITATGQRVTLRCSPRSGDLSVYWYQQSLDQGLQFLIQYYNGEERAKGNILERFSAQQFPDLHSELNLSSLELGDSALYFCASSLTSGGGPDTQYFGPGTRLTVL.

This clone occurred a few times. The chain has TRBV5-6 and TRBJ2-7, with D perhaps TRBD2 (6 bases). V was clipped by 0 bases and J by 5 bases, with 9 bases between them. Germline V gives CDR1 SGHDT, CDR2 YYEEEE. The CDR3 has 13 residues. CDR3 DNA: TGTGCCAGCAGCTTGGTTCGCGGGGACGAGCAGTACTTC. Translating it yields CASSLVRGDEQYF.

The chain's CDR3 is CSVDETGGGTYEQYF. The DNA for the CDR3 is TGCAGCGTTGACGAAACAGGGGGCGGCACCTACGAGCAGTACTTC. The V call is TRBV29-1, the J call TRBJ2-7, with TRBD1 matching 9 bases. The CDR3 runs 15 residues. Germline V gene lookup returns CDR1 SQVTM and CDR2 ANQGSEA. The V and J ends lost 3 bases and 2 bases, in that order; junction bases with no gene match: 8.

This clone has a handful of counts. The rearrangement uses TRBV3-1 (or the pseudogene TRBV3-2) and TRBJ2-1; the match to TRBD2 covers 8 bases. Trimming cost V 3 bases and J 2 bases; bases outside gene matches: 3. The CDR3 has 15 residues. The germline V gene encodes CDR1 LGHDT and CDR2 YNNKEL (reference sequence). CDR3 in amino acids: CASSQRTSPYNEQFF. In nucleotides, the CDR3 is TGTGCCAGCAGCCAGCGGACTAGCCCCTACAATGAGCAGTTCTTC.

The CDR3 spells CASSEAGPTAMAQYF. The CDR3 DNA follows: TGTGCCAGCAGTGAAGCGGGACCGACCGCGATGGCCCAGTACTTC. The chain uses TRBV6-1 and TRBJ2-5; either TRBD1 or TRBD2 may fit D (5 bases each). Germline CDR1 reads MNHNS; CDR2 reads SASEGT. V was shortened by 0 bases and J by 9 bases, with 17 bases between the two germline ends. The CDR3 totals 15 residues.

This rearrangement joins TRBV2 to TRBJ2-2, with TRBD1 matching 8 bases. The trim removed 11 bases at V and 5 bases at J, leaving 10 bases unmatched. The CDR3 runs to 14 residues. In germline, CDR1 is SNHLY, CDR2 FYNNEI. Here the CDR3 reads CAYRAGGATGELFF. The CDR3 DNA reads TGTGCCTACCGGGCAGGGGGCGCGACCGGGGAGCTGTTTTTT. The full variable domain, rest sourced from reference TRBV2 and TRBJ2-2, is EPEVTQTPSHQVTQMGQEVILRCVPISNHLYFYWYRQILGQKVEFLVSFYNNEISEKSEIFDDQFSVERPDGSNFTLKIRSTKLEDSAMYFCAYRAGGATGELFFGEGSRLTVL.

This clone appeared once. The V gene is TRBV5-1, the J gene TRBJ2-1; tentatively, D is TRBD2 (5 bases). This CDR3 region has 17 residues. Trimming stripped 2 bases from V and 7 bases from J, with 22 bases between. In germline, CDR1 is SGHRS, CDR2 YFSETQ. The CDR3 reads CASSFGRTFKQGNEQFF. CDR3 nucleotide sequence: TGCGCCAGCAGCTTTGGAAGGACTTTCAAACAAGGGAATGAGCAGTTCTTC.

This clone was picked up a small number of times. The chain uses TRBV5-1 and TRBJ1-1; D is unresolved. The CDR3 runs 13 residues. The germline V gene has CDR1 SGHRS and CDR2 YFSETQ. V was cut by 0 bases and J by 3 bases, with 6 bases left in between. The CDR3 region has the DNA TGCGCCAGCAGCTTGGACGGAGACACTGAAGCTTTCTTT. Translated: CASSLDGDTEAFF.

This clone has a single count. This chain uses TRBV30 with TRBJ1-2; the match to TRBD1 covers 7 bases. This CDR3 is built from 14 residues. Germline CDR1 GTSNPN, CDR2 SVGIG (reference sequence). Trimming cost V 2 bases and J 2 bases; bases outside gene matches: 5. The CDR3 spells CAWSPNRGNYGYTF. CDR3 bases: TGTGCCTGGAGTCCCAACAGGGGAAACTATGGCTACACCTTC. Full variable domain (remainder filled in from reference TRBV30 and TRBJ1-2): SQTIHQWPATLVQPVGSPLSLECTVEGTSNPNLYWYRQAAGRGLQLLFYSVGIGQISSEVPQNLSASRPQDRQFILSSKKLLLSDSGFYLCAWSPNRGNYGYTFGSGTRLTVV.

The gene calls are TRBV5-1 and TRBJ1-3, with D tentatively TRBD1 (6 bases). Germline assignment: CDR1 SGHRS and CDR2 YFSETQ. The length of the CDR3 is 15 residues. Trimming removed 5 bases at V and 1 base at J, with 13 bases between. DNA of the CDR3: TGCGCCAGCAGTCCTACTACAGGGTCTGGAAACACCATATATTTT. The encoded protein is CASSPTTGSGNTIYF. Variable domain in full (rest from reference TRBV5-1 and TRBJ1-3): KAGVTQTPRYLIKTRGQQVTLSCSPISGHRSVSWYQQTPGQGLQFLFEYFSETQRNKGNFPGRFSGRQFSNSRSEMNVSTLELGDSALYLCASSPTTGSGNTIYFGEGSWLTVV.

V and J are TRBV12-3 or TRBV12-4 and TRBJ1-5; D ambiguous. Trimming took off 4 bases at V and 5 bases at J, with 9 bases between the two ends. The CDR3 length is 13 residues. CDR3 sequence: CASSSTPYQPQHF. In nucleotides, the CDR3 is TGTGCCAGCAGTTCGACCCCTTATCAGCCCCAGCATTTT.

This clone was seen once. The V and J genes are TRBV7-9 and TRBJ2-1, with 10 positions matching TRBD2. V lost 2 bases, J lost 7 bases, and 5 bases stayed unmatched. The germline V gene has CDR1 SEHNR and CDR2 FQNEAQ (reference sequence). The CDR3 has 15 residues. In nucleotides, the CDR3 is TGTGCCAGCAGCTTAACGGCTAGCGGGAGTAATGAGCAGTTCTTC. Its translation is CASSLTASGSNEQFF.

This clone was found a few times. The chain recombines TRBV20-1 with TRBJ1-1, with D tentatively TRBD1 (5 bases). Germline CDR1 is DFQATT and CDR2 is SNEGSKA (reference sequence). The CDR3 consists of 13 residues. Trimming took off 6 bases at V and 5 bases at J, with 16 bases between the two ends. CDR3 sequence reads: CSASSGGDTEAFF. CDR3 in DNA: TGCAGTGCCAGTTCTGGAGGGGATACTGAAGCTTTCTTT.

A word on this clone: In the same sample, other DNA sequences code for this CDR3. V usage is TRBV28 and J usage is TRBJ1-4; a possible D gene is TRBD1 (5 bases). The germline V gene encodes CDR1 MDHEN and CDR2 SYDVKM. The length of the CDR3 is 15 residues. The ends were cut back, 2 bases at V and 7 bases at J, with 14 bases in the middle. This CDR3 is CASSLRGGLGEKLFF. CDR3 coding DNA: TGTGCCAGCAGTTTACGGGGGGGGTTGGGTGAAAAACTGTTTTTT.

This clone was found a few times. The chain employs TRBV11-2 and TRBJ1-1; TRBD1 agrees at 8 bases. J was trimmed by 4 bases and V by 5 bases; bases with no gene match: 3. Germline V gene data show CDR1 as SGHAT and CDR2 as FQNNGV. CDR3 size: 13 residues. CDR3 DNA sequence: TGTGCCAGCAGCCTCGACAGGGGCACTGAAGCTTTCTTT. Protein: CASSLDRGTEAFF.

The chain couples TRBV7-6 to TRBJ2-3; the D is unclear. The CDR3 totals 14 residues. Germline V CDR1 and CDR2: SGHVS, FNYEAQ. Trimming took off 2 bases at V and 2 bases at J, with 8 bases between the two ends. CDR3 residues: CASSLRSTTDTQYF. Written as DNA, the CDR3 is TGTGCCAGCAGCTTACGCTCCACCACAGATACGCAGTATTTT.

This clone was seen only a few times. The CDR3 DNA sequence: TGTGCCAGCAGTTACGGGACAGGGCGGCTCGGGGAGCTGTTTTTT. This translates into CASSYGTGRLGELFF. The chain has TRBV6-5 and TRBJ2-2; 9 nucleotides match TRBD1. Trimming removed 2 bases from V and 7 bases from J; junction bases left unmatched: 5. The CDR3 length is 15 residues. CDR1 and CDR2 from the germline V gene are MNHEY and SVGAGI.

The chain couples TRBV12-5 to TRBJ2-2, with 7 bases matching TRBD2. The trim removed 4 bases at V and 5 bases at J, leaving 7 bases unmatched. CDR1 is LGHNT, CDR2 FRNRAP, per germline. The CDR3 runs to 15 residues. CDR3 nucleotide sequence: TGTGCTAGTGGTTATCCGGGGGGACGGACCGGGGAGCTGTTTTTT. It translates to CASGYPGGRTGELFF.

The chain joins TRBV6-5 to TRBJ1-1, with D possibly TRBD1 on 6 matching bases. Per germline, CDR1 MNHEY and CDR2 SVGAGI. V was pared by 6 bases and J by 4 bases, with 9 bases between. CDR3 length: 12 residues. CDR3 protein: CASRGGGTEAFF. Written as DNA, the CDR3 is TGTGCCAGCAGGGGAGGGGGCACTGAAGCTTTCTTT.

The V call is TRBV5-1, the J call TRBJ2-3, with TRBD2 identical over 8 bases. V shed 2 bases and J 2 bases; nucleotides not matched to a gene: 4. The CDR3 extends over 15 amino acids. Germline V CDR1 and CDR2: SGHRS, YFSETQ. In nucleotides, the CDR3 is TGCGCCAGCAGCTTAGGCGGGGGGAACACAGATACGCAGTATTTT. Its protein product is CASSLGGGNTDTQYF.